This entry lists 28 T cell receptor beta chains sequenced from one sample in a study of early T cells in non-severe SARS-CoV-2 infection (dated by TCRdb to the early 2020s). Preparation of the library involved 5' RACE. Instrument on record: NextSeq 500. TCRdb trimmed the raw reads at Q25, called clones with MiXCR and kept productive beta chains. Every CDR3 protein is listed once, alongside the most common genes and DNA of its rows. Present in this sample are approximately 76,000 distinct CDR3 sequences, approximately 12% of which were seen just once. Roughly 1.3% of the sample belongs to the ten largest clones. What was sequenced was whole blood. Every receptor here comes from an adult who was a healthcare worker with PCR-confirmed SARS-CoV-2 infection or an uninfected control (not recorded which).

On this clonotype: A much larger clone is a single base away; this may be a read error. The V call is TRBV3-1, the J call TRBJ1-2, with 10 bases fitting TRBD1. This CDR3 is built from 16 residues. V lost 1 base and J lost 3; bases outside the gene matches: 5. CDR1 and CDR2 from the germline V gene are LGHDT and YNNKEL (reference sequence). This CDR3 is CASSQAGTGAYYGYTF. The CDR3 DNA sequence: TGTGCCAGCAGCCAAGCAGGGACAGGGGCCTACTATGGCTACACCTTC.

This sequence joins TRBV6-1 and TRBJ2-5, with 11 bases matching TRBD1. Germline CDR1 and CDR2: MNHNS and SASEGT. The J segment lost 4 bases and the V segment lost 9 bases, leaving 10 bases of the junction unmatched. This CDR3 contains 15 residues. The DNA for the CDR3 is TGTGCCAGTCGTCCCGGGGACAGGGGGACAGAGACCCAGTACTTC. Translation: CASRPGDRGTETQYF.

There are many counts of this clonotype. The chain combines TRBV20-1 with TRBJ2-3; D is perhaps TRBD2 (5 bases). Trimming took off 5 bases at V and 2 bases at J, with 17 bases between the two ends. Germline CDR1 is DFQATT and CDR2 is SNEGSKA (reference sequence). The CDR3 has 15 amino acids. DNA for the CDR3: TGCAGTGCTTCCGGAGCGGTTGCCTACACAGATACGCAGTATTTT. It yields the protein CSASGAVAYTDTQYF.

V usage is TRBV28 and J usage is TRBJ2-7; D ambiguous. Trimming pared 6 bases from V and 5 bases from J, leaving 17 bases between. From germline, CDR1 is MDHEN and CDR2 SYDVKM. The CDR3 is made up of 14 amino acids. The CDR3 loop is CASSSPGPLHEQYF. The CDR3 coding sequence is TGTGCCAGCAGCTCCCCCGGTCCACTCCACGAGCAGTACTTC.

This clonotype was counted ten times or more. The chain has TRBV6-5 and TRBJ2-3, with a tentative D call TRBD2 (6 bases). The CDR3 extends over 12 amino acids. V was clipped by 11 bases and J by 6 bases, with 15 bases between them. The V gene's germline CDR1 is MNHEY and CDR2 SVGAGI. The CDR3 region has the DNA TGTGCCGCGGGACTCCCCAGGGATACGCAGTATTTT. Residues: CAAGLPRDTQYF.

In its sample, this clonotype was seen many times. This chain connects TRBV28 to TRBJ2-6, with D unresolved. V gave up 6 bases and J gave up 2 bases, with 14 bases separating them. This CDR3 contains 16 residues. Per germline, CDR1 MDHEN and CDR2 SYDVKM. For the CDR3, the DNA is TGTGCCAGCAGCCCGGGCGACCGCACTGGGGCCAACGTCCTGACTTTC. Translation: CASSPGDRTGANVLTF. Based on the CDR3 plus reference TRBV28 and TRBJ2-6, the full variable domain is DVKVTQSSRYLVKRTGEKVFLECVQDMDHENMFWYRQDPGLGLRLIYFSYDVKMKEKGDIPEGYSVSREKKERFSLILESASTNQTSMYLCASSPGDRTGANVLTFGAGSRLTVL.

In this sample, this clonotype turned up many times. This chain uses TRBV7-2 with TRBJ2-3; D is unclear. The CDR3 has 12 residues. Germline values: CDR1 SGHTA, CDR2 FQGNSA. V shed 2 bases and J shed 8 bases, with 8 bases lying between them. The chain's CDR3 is CASSLTLATQYF. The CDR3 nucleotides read TGTGCCAGCAGCTTAACGTTGGCTACGCAGTATTTT.

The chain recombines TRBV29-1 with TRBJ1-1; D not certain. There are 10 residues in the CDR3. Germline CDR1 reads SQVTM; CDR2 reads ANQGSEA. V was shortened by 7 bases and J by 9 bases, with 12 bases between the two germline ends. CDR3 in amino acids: CSAAESQAFF. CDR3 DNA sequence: TGCAGCGCCGCGGAGTCCCAAGCTTTCTTT.

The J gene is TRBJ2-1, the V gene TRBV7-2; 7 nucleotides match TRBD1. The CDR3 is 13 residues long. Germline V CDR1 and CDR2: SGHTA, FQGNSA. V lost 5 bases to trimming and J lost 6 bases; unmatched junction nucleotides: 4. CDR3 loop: CASSLDRSNEQFF. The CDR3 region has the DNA TGTGCCAGCAGCCTGGACAGGTCCAATGAGCAGTTCTTC. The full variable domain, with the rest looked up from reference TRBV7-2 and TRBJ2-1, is GAGVSQSPSNKVTEKGKDVELRCDPISGHTALYWYRQSLGQGLEFLIYFQGNSAPDKSGLPSDRFSAERTGGSVSTLTIQRTQQEDSAVYLCASSLDRSNEQFFGPGTRLTVL.

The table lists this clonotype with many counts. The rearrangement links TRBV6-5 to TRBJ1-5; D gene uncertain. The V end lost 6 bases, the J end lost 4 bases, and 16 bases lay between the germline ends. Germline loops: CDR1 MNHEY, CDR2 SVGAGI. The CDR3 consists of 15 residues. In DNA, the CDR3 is TGTGCCAGCAGCGAGGGTCTCCCCGTGAATCAGCCCCAGCATTTT. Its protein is CASSEGLPVNQPQHF.

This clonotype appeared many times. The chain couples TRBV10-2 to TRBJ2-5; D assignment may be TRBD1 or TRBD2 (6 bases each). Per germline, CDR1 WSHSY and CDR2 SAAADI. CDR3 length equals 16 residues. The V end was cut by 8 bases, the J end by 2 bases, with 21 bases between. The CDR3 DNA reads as TGCGCCAGCTCCAAATCAGGGGCTAGCGAACAAGAGACCCAGTACTTC. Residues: CASSKSGASEQETQYF.

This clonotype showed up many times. CDR3 sequence (DNA): TGTGCCGCATCAGGGGGACGCGAGCAGTACTTC. Translated: CAASGGREQYF. The chain couples TRBV27 to TRBJ2-7; 7 bases map to TRBD1. This CDR3 is 11 amino acids long. V lost 11 bases, J lost 6 bases, and 7 bases stayed unmatched. The germline CDR1 and CDR2 sequences are MNHEY and SMNVEV (reference sequence).

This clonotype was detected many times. The CDR3 bases are TGTGCCAGCACCCGGCCGTCCTGGGAGGGCCCGGGTCAGCCCCAGCATTTT. It yields the protein CASTRPSWEGPGQPQHF. The chain links TRBV6-2 or TRBV6-3 to TRBJ1-5; D is unclear. The germline V and J ends were trimmed by 7 bases and 6 bases, with 25 bases remaining between them. The CDR3 runs to 17 residues. From germline, CDR1 is MNHEY and CDR2 SVGEGT.

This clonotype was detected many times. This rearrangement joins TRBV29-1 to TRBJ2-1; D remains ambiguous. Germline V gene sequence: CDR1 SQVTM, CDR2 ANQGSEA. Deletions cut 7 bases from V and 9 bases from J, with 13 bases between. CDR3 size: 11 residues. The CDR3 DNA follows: TGCAGCGCCGTCCAGAACCCTGAGCAGTTCTTC. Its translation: CSAVQNPEQFF.

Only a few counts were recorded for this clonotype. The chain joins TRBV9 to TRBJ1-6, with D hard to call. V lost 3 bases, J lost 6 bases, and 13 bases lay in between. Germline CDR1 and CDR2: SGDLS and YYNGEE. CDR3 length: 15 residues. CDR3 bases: TGTGCCAGCAGCGCTGAGACAAGTTTTAATTCACCCCTCCACTTT. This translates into CASSAETSFNSPLHF. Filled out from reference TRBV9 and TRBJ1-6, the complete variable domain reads DSGVTQTPKHLITATGQRVTLRCSPRSGDLSVYWYQQSLDQGLQFLIQYYNGEERAKGNILERFSAQQFPDLHSELNLSSLELGDSALYFCASSAETSFNSPLHFGNGTRLTVT.

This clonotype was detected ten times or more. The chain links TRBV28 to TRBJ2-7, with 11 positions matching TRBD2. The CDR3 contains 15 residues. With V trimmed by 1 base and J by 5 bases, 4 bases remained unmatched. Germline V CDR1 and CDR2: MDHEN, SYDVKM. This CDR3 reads CASSLYSGGADEQYF. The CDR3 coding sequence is TGTGCCAGCAGTTTATATAGCGGGGGGGCGGACGAGCAGTACTTC.

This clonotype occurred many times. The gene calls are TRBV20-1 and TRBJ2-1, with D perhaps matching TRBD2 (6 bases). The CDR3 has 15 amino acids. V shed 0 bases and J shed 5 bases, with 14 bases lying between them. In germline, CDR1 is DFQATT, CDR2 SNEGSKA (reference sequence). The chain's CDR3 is CSARDEAGMDNEQFF. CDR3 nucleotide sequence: TGCAGTGCTAGAGATGAGGCGGGGATGGACAATGAGCAGTTCTTC.

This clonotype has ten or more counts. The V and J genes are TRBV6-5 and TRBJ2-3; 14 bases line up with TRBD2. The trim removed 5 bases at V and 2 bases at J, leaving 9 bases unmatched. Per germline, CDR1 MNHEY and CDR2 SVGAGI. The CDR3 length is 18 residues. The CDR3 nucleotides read TGTGCCAGCAGTGCCGGGACTAGCGGGAGAGCGCACACAGATACGCAGTATTTT. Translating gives CASSAGTSGRAHTDTQYF.

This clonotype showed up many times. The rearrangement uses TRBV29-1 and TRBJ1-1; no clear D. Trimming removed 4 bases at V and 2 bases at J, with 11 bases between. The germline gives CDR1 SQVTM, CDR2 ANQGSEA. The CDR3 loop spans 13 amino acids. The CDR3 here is CSVAGQTNTEAFF. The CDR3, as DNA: TGCAGCGTTGCCGGTCAGACTAACACTGAAGCTTTCTTT.

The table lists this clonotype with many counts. The CDR3 nucleotides read TGTGCCAGCAGCGGAGGACTCGGGCGGGCGGCCTACGAGCAGTACTTC. Translating it yields CASSGGLGRAAYEQYF. This chain links TRBV27 with TRBJ2-7, with a possible D match to TRBD2 (5 bases). The V gene's germline CDR1 is MNHEY and CDR2 SMNVEV (reference sequence). There are 16 residues in the CDR3. Trimming took off 6 bases at V and 2 bases at J, with 20 bases between the two ends.

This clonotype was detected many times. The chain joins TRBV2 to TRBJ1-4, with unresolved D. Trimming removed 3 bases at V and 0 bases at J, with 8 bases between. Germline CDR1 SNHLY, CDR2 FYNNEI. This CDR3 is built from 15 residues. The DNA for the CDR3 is TGTGCCAGCAGTGATCAAGGTGCAACTAATGAAAAACTGTTTTTT. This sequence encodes CASSDQGATNEKLFF.

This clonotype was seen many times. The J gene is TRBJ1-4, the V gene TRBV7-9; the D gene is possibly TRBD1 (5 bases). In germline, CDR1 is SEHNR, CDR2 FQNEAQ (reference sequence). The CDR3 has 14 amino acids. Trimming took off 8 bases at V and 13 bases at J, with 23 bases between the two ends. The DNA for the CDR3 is TGTGCCAGCTCGGACGGGACCCCTGGATTTCGACTGTTTTTT. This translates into CASSDGTPGFRLFF.

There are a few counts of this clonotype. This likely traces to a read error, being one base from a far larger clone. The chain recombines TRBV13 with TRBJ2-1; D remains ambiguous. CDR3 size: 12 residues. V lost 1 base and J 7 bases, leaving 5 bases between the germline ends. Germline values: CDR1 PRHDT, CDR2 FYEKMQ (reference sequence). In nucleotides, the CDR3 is TGTGCCAGCAGCTTAGTGGGAAATGAGCAGTTCTTC. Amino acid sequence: CASSLVGNEQFF.

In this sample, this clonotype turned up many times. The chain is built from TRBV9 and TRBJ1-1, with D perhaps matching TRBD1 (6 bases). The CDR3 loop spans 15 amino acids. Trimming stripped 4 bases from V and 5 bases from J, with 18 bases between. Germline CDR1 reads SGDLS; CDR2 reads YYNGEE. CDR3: CASSPVGARRTEAFF. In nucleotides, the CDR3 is TGTGCCAGCAGCCCTGTGGGGGCGCGCAGGACTGAAGCTTTCTTT.

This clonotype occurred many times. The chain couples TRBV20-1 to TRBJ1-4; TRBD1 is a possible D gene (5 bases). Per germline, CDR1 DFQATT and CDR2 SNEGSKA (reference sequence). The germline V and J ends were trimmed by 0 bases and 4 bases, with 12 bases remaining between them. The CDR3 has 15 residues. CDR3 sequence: CSARDRRAGNEKLFF. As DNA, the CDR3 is TGCAGTGCTAGAGATCGCAGGGCCGGTAATGAAAAACTGTTTTTT.

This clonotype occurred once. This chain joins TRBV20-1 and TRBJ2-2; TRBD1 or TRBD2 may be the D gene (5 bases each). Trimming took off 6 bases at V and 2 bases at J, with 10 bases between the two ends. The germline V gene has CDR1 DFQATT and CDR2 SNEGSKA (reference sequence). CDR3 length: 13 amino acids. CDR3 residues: CSARDGNTGELFF. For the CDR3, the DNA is TGCAGTGCCCGGGACGGTAACACCGGGGAGCTGTTTTTT.

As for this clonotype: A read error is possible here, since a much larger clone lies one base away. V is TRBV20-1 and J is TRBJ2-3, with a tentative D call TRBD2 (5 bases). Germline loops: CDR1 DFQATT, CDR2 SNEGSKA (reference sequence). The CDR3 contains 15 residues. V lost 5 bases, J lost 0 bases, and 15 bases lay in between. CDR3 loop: CSAVRAEFSTDTQYF. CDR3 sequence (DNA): TGCAGTGCTGTCCGAGCGGAATTTAGCACAGATACGCAGTATTTT.

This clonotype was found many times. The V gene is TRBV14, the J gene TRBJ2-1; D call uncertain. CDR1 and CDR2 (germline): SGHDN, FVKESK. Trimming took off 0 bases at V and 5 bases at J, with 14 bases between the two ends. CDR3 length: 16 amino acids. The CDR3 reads CASSQDTRAPHNEQFF. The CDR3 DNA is TGTGCCAGCAGCCAAGATACCCGCGCCCCTCACAATGAGCAGTTCTTC.